Given below is one TCR beta chain in context. Isolated RNA was reverse transcribed into cDNA used as the sequencing template. Clones were read by immunoSEQ multiplex PCR, and TCRdb kept only the in-frame ones, dropping some. The repertoire includes some 130,000 clones, about 59% of them detected once, and more than 15% sits in the top ten. The sample comes from a study of CD8+ T cells in alopecia areata. Study-level background: Treated patients swallowed 5 to 10 mg of oral tofacitinib twice daily.

Indicated treatment: oral pan-JAK inhibitor, 5-10 mg twice daily. The study team obtained lesional scalp punch biopsies and peripheral blood from alopecia areata patients. This CDR3 spans 14 amino acids. CDR1 and CDR2 (germline): MNHEY, SVGAGI. Trimming took off 3 bases at V and 4 bases at J, with 13 bases between the two ends. The V gene is TRBV6-5, the J gene TRBJ2-7; D may correspond to TRBD1 or TRBD2 (5 bases each). The sequencing used CD8+ T cells sorted from blood, collected at week 4, from a patient treated with tofacitinib. This sequence was found in a human donor with alopecia areata. CDR3 bases: TGTGCCAGCAGTTATCTCGGGACCTCTTACGAGCAGTACTTC. It is translated as CASSYLGTSYEQYF.